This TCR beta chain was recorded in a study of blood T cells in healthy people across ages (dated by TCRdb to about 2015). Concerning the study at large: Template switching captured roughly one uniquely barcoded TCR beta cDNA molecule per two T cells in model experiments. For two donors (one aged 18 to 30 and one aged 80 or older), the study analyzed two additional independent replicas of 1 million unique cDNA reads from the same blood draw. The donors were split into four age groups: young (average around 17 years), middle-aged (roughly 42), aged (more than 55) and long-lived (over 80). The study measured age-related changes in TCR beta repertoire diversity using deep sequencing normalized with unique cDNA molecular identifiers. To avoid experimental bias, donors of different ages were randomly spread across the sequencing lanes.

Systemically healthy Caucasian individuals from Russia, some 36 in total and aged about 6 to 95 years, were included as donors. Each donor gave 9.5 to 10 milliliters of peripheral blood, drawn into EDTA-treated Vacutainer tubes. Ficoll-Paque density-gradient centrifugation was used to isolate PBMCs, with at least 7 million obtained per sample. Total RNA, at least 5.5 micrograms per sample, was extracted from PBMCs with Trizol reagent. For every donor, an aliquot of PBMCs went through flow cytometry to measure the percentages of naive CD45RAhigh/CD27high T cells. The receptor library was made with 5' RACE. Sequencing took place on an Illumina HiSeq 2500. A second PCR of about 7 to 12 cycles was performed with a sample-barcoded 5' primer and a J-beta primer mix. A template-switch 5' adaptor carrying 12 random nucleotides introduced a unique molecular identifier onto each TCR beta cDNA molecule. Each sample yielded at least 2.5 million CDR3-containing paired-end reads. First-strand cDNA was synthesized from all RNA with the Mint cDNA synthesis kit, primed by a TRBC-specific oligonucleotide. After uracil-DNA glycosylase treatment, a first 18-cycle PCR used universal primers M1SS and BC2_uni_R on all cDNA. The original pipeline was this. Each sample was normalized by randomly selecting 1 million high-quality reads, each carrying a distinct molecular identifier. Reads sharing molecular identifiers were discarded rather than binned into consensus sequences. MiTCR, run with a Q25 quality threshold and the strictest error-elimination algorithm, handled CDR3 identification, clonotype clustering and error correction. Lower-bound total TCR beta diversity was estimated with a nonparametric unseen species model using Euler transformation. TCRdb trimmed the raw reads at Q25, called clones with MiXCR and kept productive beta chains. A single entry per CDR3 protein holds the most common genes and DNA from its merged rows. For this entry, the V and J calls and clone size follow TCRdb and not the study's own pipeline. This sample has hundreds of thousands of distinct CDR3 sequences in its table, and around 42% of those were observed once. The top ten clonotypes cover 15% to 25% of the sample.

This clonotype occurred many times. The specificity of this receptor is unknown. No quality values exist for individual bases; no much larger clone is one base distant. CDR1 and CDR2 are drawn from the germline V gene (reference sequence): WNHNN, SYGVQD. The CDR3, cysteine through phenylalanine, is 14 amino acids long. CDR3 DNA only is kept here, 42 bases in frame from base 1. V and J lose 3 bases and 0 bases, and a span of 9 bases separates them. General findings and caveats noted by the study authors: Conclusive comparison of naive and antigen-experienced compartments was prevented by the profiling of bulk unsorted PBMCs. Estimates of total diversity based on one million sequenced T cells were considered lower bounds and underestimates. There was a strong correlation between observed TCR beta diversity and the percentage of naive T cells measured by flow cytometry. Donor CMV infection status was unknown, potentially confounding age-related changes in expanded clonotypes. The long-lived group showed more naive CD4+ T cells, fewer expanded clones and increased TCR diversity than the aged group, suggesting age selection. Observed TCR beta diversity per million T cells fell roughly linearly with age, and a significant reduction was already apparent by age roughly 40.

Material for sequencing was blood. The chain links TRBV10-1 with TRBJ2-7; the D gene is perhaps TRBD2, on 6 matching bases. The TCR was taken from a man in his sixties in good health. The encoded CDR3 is CASSDAGSSYEQYF. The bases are TGCGCCAGCAGTGACGCGGGGAGCTCCTACGAGCAGTACTTC.